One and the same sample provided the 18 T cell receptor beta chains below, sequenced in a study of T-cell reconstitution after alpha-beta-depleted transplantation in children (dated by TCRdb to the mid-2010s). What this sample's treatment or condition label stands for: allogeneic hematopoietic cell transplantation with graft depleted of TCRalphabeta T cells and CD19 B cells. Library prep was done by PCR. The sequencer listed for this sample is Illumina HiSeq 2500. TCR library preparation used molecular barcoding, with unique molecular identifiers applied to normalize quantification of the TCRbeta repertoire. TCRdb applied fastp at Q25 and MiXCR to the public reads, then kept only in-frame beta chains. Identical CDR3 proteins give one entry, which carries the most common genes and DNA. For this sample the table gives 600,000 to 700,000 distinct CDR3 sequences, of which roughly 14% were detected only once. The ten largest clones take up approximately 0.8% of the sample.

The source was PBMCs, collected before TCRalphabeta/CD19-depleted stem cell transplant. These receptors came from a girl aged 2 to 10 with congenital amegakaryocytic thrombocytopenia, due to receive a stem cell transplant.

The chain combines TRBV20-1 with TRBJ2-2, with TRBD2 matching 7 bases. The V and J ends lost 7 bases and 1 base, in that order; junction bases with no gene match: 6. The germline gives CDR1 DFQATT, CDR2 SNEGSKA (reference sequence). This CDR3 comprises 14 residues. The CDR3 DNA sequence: TGCAGTGTCCGCGGGAGAGGGAACACCGGGGAGCTGTTTTTT. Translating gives CSVRGRGNTGELFF.

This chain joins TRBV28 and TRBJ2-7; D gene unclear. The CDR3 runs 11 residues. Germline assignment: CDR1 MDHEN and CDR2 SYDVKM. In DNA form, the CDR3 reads TGTTCCACAGCTGACACCTACGAGCAGTACTTC. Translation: CSTADTYEQYF.

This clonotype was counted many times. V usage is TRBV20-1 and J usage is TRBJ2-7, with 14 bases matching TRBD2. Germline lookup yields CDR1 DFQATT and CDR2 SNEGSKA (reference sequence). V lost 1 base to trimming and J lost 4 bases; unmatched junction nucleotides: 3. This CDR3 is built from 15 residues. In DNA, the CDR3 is TGCAGTGCTAGAGTACGGACTAGCGGGAGGTACGAGCAGTACTTC. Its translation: CSARVRTSGRYEQYF.

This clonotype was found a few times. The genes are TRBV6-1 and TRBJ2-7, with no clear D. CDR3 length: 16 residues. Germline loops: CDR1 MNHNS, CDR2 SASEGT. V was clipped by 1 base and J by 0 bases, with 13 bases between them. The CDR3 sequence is CASSEEILSNSYEQYF. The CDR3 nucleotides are TGTGCCAGCAGTGAAGAGATATTGAGTAACTCCTACGAGCAGTACTTC.

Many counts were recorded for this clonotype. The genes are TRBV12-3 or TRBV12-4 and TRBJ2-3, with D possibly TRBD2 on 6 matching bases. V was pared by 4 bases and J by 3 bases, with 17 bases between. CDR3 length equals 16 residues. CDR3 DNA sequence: TGTGCCAGCAGTTCTCTCCCGGGAGAAGGGACAGATACGCAGTATTTT. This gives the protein CASSSLPGEGTDTQYF.

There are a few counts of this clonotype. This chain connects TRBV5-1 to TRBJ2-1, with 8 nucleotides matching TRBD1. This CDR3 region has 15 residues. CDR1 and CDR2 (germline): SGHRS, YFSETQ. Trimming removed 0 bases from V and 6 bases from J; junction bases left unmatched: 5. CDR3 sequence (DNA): TGCGCCAGCAGCTTGGCCACGGACAGGGCCAATGAGCAGTTCTTC. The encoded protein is CASSLATDRANEQFF.

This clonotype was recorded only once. CDR3 sequence: CASSDAGPTDTQYF. The CDR3 DNA reads TGTGCCAGCAGTGATGCGGGACCCACAGATACGCAGTATTTT. The chain has TRBV2 and TRBJ2-3, with D perhaps TRBD2 (6 bases). Germline assignment: CDR1 SNHLY and CDR2 FYNNEI. This CDR3 is 14 amino acids long. With 3 bases removed from V and 2 bases from J, the gap between germline ends came to 9 bases.

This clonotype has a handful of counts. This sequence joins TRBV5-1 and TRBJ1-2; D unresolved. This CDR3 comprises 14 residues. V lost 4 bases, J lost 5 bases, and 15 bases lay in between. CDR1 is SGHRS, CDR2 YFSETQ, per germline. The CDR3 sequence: CASSQSDAEYGYTF. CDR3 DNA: TGCGCCAGCAGCCAATCGGACGCGGAGTATGGCTACACCTTC.

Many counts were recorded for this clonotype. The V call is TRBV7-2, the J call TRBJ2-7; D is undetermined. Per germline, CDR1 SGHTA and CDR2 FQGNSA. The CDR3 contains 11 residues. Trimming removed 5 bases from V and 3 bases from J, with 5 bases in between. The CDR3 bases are TGTGCCAGCAGCAACCGCTACGAGCAGTACTTC. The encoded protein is CASSNRYEQYF.

CDR3 coding DNA: TGCAGTGCTAGAGATGGGGGGTTGGAGACCCAGTACTTC. Amino acid sequence: CSARDGGLETQYF. The rearrangement links TRBV20-1 to TRBJ2-5, with D perhaps TRBD2 (6 bases). This CDR3 has 13 residues. Germline CDR1 DFQATT, CDR2 SNEGSKA (reference sequence). Trimming removed 0 bases from V and 5 bases from J, with 10 bases in between.

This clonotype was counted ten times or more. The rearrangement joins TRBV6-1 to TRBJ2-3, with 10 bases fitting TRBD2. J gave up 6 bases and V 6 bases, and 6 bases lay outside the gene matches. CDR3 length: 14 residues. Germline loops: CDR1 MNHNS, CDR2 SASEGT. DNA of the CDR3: TGTGCCAGCAGGGCTAGCGGGAGAGGCGATACGCAGTATTTT. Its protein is CASRASGRGDTQYF.

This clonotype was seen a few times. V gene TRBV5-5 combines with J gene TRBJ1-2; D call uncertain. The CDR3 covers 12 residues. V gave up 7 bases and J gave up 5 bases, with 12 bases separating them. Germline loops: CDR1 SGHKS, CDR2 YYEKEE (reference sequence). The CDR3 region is CASLGVRYGYTF. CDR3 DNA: TGTGCCAGCCTTGGGGTTCGATATGGCTACACCTTC.

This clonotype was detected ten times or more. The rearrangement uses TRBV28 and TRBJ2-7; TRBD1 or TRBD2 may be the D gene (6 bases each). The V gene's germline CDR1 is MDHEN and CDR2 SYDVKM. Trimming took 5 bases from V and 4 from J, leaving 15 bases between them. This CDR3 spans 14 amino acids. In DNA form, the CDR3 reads TGTGCCAGCAGTCCAAGGGGGGAGAGTTACGAGCAGTACTTC. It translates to CASSPRGESYEQYF. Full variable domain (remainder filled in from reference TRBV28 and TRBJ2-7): DVKVTQSSRYLVKRTGEKVFLECVQDMDHENMFWYRQDPGLGLRLIYFSYDVKMKEKGDIPEGYSVSREKKERFSLILESASTNQTSMYLCASSPRGESYEQYFGPGTRLTVT.

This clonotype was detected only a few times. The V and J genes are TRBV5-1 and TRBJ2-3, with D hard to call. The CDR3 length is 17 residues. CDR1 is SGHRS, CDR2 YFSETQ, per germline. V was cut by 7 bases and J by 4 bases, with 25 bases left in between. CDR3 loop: CASSQNSAQKGADTQYF. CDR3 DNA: TGCGCCAGCTCCCAAAATTCAGCCCAAAAAGGCGCAGATACGCAGTATTTT.

The CDR3 DNA sequence: TGCAGTGCTCCCGATTGGAACACCGGGGAGCTGTTTTTT. This codes for CSAPDWNTGELFF. The chain is built from TRBV20-1 and TRBJ2-2; D is unresolved. With 5 bases removed from V and 1 base from J, the gap between germline ends came to 8 bases. The CDR3 is 13 residues long. The germline gives CDR1 DFQATT, CDR2 SNEGSKA (reference sequence).

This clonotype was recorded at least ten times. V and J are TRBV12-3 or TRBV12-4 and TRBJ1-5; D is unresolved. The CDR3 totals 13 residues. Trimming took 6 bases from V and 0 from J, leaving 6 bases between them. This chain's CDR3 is CASRLYSNQPQHF. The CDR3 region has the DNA TGTGCCAGCAGGCTATATAGCAATCAGCCCCAGCATTTT.

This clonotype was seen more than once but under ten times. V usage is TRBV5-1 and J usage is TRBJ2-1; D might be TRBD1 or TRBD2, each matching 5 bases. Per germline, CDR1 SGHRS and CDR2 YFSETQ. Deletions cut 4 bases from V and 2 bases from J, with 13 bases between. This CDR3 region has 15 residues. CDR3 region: CASSPGGSAYNEQFF. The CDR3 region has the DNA TGCGCCAGCAGCCCTGGGGGTAGTGCCTACAATGAGCAGTTCTTC.

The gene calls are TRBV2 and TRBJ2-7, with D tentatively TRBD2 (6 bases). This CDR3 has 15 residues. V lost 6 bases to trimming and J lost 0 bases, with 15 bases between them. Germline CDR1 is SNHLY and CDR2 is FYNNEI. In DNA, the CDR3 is TGTGCCAGCAGGCCTACACCGGACTACTCCTACGAGCAGTACTTC. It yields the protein CASRPTPDYSYEQYF. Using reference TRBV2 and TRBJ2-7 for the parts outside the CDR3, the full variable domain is EPEVTQTPSHQVTQMGQEVILRCVPISNHLYFYWYRQILGQKVEFLVSFYNNEISEKSEIFDDQFSVERPDGSNFTLKIRSTKLEDSAMYFCASRPTPDYSYEQYFGPGTRLTVT.